This T cell receptor beta chain originates from a study of glioma-infiltrating T cells after dendritic cell vaccination. Study-level information: Patients received autologous tumor lysate-pulsed dendritic cell vaccination between the early 2000s and the early 2010s.

A single count supports this clone. What it binds is not known. The PCR used 60 V beta and 13 J beta primers. The protocol was immunoSEQ multiplex PCR, while the TCRdb copy is restricted to in-frame clones and leaves out a portion. The sample has some 38,000 clones, 70% to 85% seen once; the top ten hold 7.8%. Study-wide findings and caveats: Patients with more pretreatment TILs had longer time to progression and survival.

CDR1 and CDR2 (germline): LNHDA, SQIVND (reference sequence). The CDR3 length is 16 residues. Trimming took 5 bases from V and 9 from J; bases not matched to a gene: 14. Sequenced here: blood, sampled before dendritic cell vaccination. The V gene is TRBV19, the J gene TRBJ1-3, with 9 bases fitting TRBD1. The TCR was taken from a human donor with glioblastoma. CDR3 nucleotides: TGTGCCAGTAGTCCGACAGGGGGACCGAATCGGGTCACCATATATTTT. It translates to CASSPTGGPNRVTIYF.